These 2 T cell receptor beta chains were all obtained from the same sample, sequenced in a study of blood T cell repertoires in COVID-19. Sequencing was performed with immunoSEQ multiplex PCR; in TCRdb, only in-frame clones are kept and a portion is missing. Among roughly 240,000 clones listed, roughly four fifths were seen once. The sequenced sample consisted of PBMCs or T cells enriched from blood (not recorded which). The receptors here all came from a woman between 35 and 50 years old who had been exposed to COVID-19.

The chain carries TRBV5-5 and TRBJ2-1; maybe TRBD2 (5 bases). Germline V lookup: CDR1 SGHKS, CDR2 YYEKEE (reference sequence). V gave up 5 bases and J gave up 10 bases, with 16 bases separating them. The CDR3 runs 13 residues. The CDR3 protein is CASSLLVTGEQFF. The CDR3 nucleotides read TGTGCCAGCAGTCTGCTCGTGACGGGGGAGCAGTTCTTC.

This clone was detected a few times. The chain employs TRBV6-5 and TRBJ2-1; possibly TRBD2 for D (6 bases). Germline lookup yields CDR1 MNHEY and CDR2 SVGAGI. CDR3 length equals 12 residues. Between the trimmed V and J ends, which lost 5 bases and 9 bases, there was a span of 11 bases. The CDR3 bases are TGTGCCAGCAGTCCTCGGCGGGGTGAGCAGTTCTTC. Residues: CASSPRRGEQFF.